This T cell receptor delta chain was documented in a study of gamma-delta chains in newborns, infants, children. Study-level background: Microbial exposure reportedly drives polyclonal innate γδ T cell expansion after birth.

CDR1 is GEAIGNYY, CDR2 EKD, per germline. This CDR3 has 17 amino acids. TCRdb re-called the reads with CATT. The data show about 5,400 delta-chain clones, about a fifth seen once. Concerning this clone: This likely reflects a read error, since a far larger clone is one base away.

This TCR was recovered from a child who was a newborn, infant or young child, either healthy, febrile or measles-vaccinated (not recorded which). The chain carries TRDV2 and TRDJ3; 8 positions agree with TRDD3. The J gene is not listed in TCRdb, so it was assigned here from a DNA match to germline. The sequencing sample was made of blood. The CDR3 is CARDTAGGSWDTRQMFF. In nucleotides, the CDR3 is TGTGCCCGTGACACCGCTGGGGGATCCTGGGACACCCGACAGATGTTTTTC.